This T cell receptor (beta chain) was obtained from a study of T cells in Graves' hyperthyroidism and ophthalmopathy. The TCR beta CDR3 regions underwent amplification using RNA transcripts as the source. Using the HTBI primer set, a first-round RT-PCR was run on the TCR CDR3. TCRdb reprocessed the multiplex PCR reads with MiXCR, giving one entry per CDR3 protein. Of more than 300,000 distinct CDR3 sequences detected, roughly 15% appear once; the ten largest clones hold around 20%. Comments on this clonotype: A much larger clone lies a single base off, so this may be a read error.

The CDR3 length is 15 residues. Germline assignment: CDR1 MNHNS and CDR2 SASEGT. The V and J ends lost 1 base and 6 bases, in that order; junction bases with no gene match: 8. Diagnoses were made from clinical symptoms, serum measures (thyroxine and TRAb), thyroid ultrasound and orbital computed tomography. Sequenced: blood. This TCR came from a woman in her thirties with Graves' ophthalmopathy. V usage is TRBV6-1 and J usage is TRBJ2-7, with TRBD2 matching 8 bases. The CDR3 protein is CASSEGQRGRCEQYF. CDR3 coding DNA: TGTGCCAGCAGTGAAGGCCAGCGGGGGAGATGCGAGCAGTACTTC.